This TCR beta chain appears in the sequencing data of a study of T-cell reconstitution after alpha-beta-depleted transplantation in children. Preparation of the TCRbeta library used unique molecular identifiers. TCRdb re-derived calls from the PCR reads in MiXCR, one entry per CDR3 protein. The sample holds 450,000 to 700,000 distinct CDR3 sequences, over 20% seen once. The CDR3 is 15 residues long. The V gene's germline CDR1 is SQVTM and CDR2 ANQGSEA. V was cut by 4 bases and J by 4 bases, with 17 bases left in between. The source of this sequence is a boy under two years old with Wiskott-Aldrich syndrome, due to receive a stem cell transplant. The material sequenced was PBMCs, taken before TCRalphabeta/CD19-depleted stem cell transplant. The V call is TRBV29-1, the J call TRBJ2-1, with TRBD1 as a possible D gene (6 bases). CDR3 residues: CSVGGPWRKYNEQFF. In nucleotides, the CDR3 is TGCAGCGTTGGGGGGCCTTGGCGAAAATACAATGAGCAGTTCTTC.